This T cell receptor beta chain was identified during a study of beta chain features in type 1 diabetes. Isolated RNA was reverse transcribed in full, so expressed TCRB transcripts were sequenced. Only in-frame clones appear in the TCRdb table, and some are missing; sequencing was by immunoSEQ multiplex PCR. The sample has 810,000 or so clones, 17% seen once. In germline, CDR1 is DFQATT, CDR2 SNEGSKA (reference sequence). Trimming left V 0 bases short and J 7 bases short, with 4 bases between. The CDR3 is made up of 11 amino acids. Notes on this clone: Other DNA variants within this sample encode the same CDR3.

The source material was naive CD4+ T cells from blood. The origin of this receptor is a woman aged 18-29 years in good health. The chain couples TRBV20-1 to TRBJ2-1; D call uncertain. This CDR3 reads CSAREDNEQFF. The CDR3 bases are TGCAGTGCTAGAGAGGATAATGAGCAGTTCTTC.